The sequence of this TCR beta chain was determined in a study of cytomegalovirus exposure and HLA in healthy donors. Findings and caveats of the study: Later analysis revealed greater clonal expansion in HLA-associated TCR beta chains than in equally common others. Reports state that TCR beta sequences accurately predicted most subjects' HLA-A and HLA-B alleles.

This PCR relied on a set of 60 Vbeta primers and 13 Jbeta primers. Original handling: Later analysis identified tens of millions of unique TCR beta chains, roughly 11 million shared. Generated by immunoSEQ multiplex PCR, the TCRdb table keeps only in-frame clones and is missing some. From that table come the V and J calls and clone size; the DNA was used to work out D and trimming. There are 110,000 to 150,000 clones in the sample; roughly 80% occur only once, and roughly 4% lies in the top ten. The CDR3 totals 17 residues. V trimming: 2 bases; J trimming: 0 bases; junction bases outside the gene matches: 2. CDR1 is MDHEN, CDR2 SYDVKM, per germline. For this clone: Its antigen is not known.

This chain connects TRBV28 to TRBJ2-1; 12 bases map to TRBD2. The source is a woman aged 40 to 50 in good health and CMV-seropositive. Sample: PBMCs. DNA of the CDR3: TGTGCCAGCAGTTTAGGACTAGCGGGGAGCTCCTACAATGAGCAGTTCTTC. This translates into CASSLGLAGSSYNEQFF.